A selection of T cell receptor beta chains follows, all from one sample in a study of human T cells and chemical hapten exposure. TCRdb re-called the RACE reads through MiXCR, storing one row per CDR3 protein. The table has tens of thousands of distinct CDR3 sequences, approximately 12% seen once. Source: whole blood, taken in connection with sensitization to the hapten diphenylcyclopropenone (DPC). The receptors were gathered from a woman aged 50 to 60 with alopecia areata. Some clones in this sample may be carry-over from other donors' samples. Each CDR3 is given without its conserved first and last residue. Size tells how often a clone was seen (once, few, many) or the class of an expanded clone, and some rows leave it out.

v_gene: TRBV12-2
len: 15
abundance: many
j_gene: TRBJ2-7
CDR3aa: ASRLGAFTFRSYEQY

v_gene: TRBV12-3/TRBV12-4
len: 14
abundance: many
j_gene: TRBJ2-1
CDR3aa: ASSFFPGDFYNEQF

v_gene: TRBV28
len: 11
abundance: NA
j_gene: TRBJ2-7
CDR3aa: ASSPVLELEQY

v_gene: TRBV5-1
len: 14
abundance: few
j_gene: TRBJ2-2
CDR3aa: ASSFTGARNTGELF

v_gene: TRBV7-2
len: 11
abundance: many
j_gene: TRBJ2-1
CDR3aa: ASSLVGGAEQF

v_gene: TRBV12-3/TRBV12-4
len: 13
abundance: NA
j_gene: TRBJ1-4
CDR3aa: ASREGGSNYEKLF

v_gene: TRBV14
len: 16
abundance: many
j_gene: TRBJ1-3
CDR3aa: ASSRYRDRSFSGNTIY

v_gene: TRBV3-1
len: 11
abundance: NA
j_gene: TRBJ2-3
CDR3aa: ASSLNSGGTQY

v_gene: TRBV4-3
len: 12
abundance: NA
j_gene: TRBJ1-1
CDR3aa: ASSPLNMNTEAF

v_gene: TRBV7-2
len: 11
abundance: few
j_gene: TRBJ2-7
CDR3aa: ASSFLPIGEQY

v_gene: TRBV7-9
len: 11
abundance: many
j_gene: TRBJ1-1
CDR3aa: ASILLRNTEAF

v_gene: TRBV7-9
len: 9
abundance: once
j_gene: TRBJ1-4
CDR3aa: ASSLGGKLF

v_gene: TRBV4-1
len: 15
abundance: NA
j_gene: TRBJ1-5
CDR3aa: ASSQAGILGANQPQH

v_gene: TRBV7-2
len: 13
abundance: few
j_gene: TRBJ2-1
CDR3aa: ASSLDGRVVYEQF

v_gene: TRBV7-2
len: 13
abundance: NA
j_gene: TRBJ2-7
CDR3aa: ASSLEGTGGEGQY

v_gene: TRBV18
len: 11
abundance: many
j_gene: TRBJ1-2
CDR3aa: ASSGRGNYGYT

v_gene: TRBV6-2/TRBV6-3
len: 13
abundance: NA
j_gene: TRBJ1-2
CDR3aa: ASSYSTVPAMGYT

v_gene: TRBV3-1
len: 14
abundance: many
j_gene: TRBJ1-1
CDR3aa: ASSQDPGDLNTEAF

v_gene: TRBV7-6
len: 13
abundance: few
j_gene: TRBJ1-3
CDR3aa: ASSLAALSGNTIY

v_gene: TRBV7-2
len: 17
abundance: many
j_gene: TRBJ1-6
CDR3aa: ASSFRGTGGRGPNSPLH

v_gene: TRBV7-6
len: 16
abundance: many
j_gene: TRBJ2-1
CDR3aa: ASSSESLAGGTYNEQF

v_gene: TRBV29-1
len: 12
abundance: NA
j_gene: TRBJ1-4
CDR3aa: SANGGALNEKLF

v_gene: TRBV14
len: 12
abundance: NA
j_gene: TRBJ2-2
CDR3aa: ASSQDISTGELF

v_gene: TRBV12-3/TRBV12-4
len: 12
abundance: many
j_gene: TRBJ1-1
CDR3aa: ASRLGQLNTEAF

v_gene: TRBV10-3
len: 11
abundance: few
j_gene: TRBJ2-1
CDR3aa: AISGQGLDEQF

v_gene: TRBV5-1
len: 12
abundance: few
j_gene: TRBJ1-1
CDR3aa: ASSYRDRGTEAF

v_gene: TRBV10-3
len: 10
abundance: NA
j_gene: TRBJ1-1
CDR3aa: AIEGGGTEAF

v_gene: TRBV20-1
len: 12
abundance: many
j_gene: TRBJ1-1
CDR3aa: SATLGGLDTEAF

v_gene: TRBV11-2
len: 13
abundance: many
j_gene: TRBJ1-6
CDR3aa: ASSPLGQSNSPLH

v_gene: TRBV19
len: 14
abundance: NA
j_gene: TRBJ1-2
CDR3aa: ASSPNTRGRGYGYT

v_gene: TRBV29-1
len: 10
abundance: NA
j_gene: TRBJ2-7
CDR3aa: SVEGAPYEQY

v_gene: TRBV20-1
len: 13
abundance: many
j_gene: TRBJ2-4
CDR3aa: SARDTALAKNIQY

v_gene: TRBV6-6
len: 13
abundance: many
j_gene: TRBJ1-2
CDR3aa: ASSTAGTPNYGYT

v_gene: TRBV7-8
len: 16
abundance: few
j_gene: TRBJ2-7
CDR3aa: ASSLGRRSPKGVYEQY

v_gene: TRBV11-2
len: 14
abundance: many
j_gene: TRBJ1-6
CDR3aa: ASSLGPGSAASPLH

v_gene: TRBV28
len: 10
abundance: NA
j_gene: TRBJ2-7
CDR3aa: ASSSGTKGQY

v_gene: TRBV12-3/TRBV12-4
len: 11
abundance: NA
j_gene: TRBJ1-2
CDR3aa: VSSTDRGFGYT

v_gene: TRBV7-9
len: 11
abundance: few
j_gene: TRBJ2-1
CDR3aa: ASSRGSFNEQF